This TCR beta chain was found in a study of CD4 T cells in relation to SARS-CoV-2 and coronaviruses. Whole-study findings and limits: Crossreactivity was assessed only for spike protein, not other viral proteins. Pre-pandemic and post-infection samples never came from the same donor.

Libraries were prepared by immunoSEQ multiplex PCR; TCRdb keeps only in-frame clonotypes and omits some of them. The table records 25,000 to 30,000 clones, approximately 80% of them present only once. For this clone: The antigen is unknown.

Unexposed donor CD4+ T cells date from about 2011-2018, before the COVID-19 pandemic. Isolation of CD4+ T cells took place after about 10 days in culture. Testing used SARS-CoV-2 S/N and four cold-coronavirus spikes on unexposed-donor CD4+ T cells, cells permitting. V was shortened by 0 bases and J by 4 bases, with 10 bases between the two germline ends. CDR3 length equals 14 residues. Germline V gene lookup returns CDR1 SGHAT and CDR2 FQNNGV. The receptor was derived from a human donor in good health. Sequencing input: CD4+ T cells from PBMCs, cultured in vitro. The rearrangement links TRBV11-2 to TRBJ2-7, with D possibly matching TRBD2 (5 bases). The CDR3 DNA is TGTGCCAGCAGCTTAGACACGGGGTGGTACGAGCAGTACTTC. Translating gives CASSLDTGWYEQYF.